These 27 T cell receptor beta chains were all obtained from the same sample, sequenced in a study of T cells after yellow fever vaccination. One entry per CDR3 protein, called by TCRdb with MiXCR from the 5' RACE reads. The sample consists of approximately 90,000 distinct CDR3 sequences, under 7% of them appearing once. The sequencing used CD8+ T cells sorted from PBMCs, collected 10 days after the yellow fever booster vaccination. These receptor sequences come from a man younger than 35 who received the YFV17D yellow fever vaccine.

V is TRBV4-2 and J is TRBJ2-3; D is possibly TRBD2 (5 bases). CDR3 length: 15 residues. V gave up 1 base and J gave up 3 bases, with 11 bases separating them. Germline V lookup: CDR1 LGHNA, CDR2 YNFKEQ. DNA of the CDR3: TGTGCCAGCAGCCAAGTGGCCTCGGGGACAGATACGCAGTATTTT. Amino acid sequence: CASSQVASGTDTQYF.

This chain links TRBV7-6 with TRBJ1-3; no clear D gene. Trimming took 1 base from V and 0 from J, leaving 4 bases between them. There are 14 residues in the CDR3. Germline CDR1 and CDR2: SGHVS and FNYEAQ. CDR3 residues: CASSLGFSGNTIYF. CDR3 coding DNA: TGTGCCAGCAGCTTAGGGTTCTCTGGAAACACCATATATTTT.

The gene calls are TRBV24-1 and TRBJ1-5; 11 bases are shared with TRBD1. Trimming at V came to 3 bases and at J to 6 bases, leaving 3 bases not matched to a gene. This CDR3 is built from 15 residues. CDR1 KGHDR and CDR2 SFDVKD come from the germline V gene. The CDR3 loop is CATSDGQGAFQPQHF. As DNA, the CDR3 is TGTGCCACCAGTGATGGACAGGGGGCGTTTCAGCCCCAGCATTTT.

This clonotype was picked up a small number of times. V gene TRBV4-1 combines with J gene TRBJ1-1; D unclear. The germline V and J ends were trimmed by 4 bases and 0 bases, with 9 bases remaining between them. The V gene's germline CDR1 is MGHRA and CDR2 YSYEKL. CDR3 length: 14 amino acids. CDR3 loop: CASSPGGVNTEAFF. As DNA, the CDR3 is TGCGCCAGCAGCCCGGGTGGAGTGAACACTGAAGCTTTCTTT.

In this sample, this clonotype turned up once. The chain carries TRBV9 and TRBJ1-2, with D hard to call. The CDR3 is 13 amino acids. The V gene's germline CDR1 is SGDLS and CDR2 YYNGEE. Trimming stripped 3 bases from V and 6 bases from J, with 12 bases between. The CDR3 loop is CASSAWEGDGYTF. DNA of the CDR3: TGTGCCAGCAGCGCATGGGAAGGCGATGGCTACACCTTC.

This clonotype was seen at least ten times. The rearrangement uses TRBV5-1 and TRBJ2-3; TRBD2 is a possible D gene (6 bases). Deletions cut 4 bases from V and 2 bases from J, with 17 bases between. The CDR3 extends over 16 amino acids. Per germline, CDR1 SGHRS and CDR2 YFSETQ. DNA for the CDR3: TGCGCCAGCAGCGTCCGGGACTCAATACTCACAGATACGCAGTATTTT. This translates into CASSVRDSILTDTQYF. Combining the CDR3 with reference TRBV5-1 and TRBJ2-3 gives the whole variable domain KAGVTQTPRYLIKTRGQQVTLSCSPISGHRSVSWYQQTPGQGLQFLFEYFSETQRNKGNFPGRFSGRQFSNSRSEMNVSTLELGDSALYLCASSVRDSILTDTQYFGPGTRLTVL.

The chain recombines TRBV5-5 with TRBJ2-2; D gene ambiguous. The V and J ends lost 2 bases and 0 bases respectively, with 8 bases between them. In germline, CDR1 is SGHKS, CDR2 YYEKEE (reference sequence). The CDR3 extends over 15 amino acids. CDR3 coding DNA: TGTGCCAGCAGCTTCGGTTTGGCGAACACCGGGGAGCTGTTTTTT. It encodes CASSFGLANTGELFF.

The V call is TRBV4-3, the J call TRBJ2-7, with D possibly TRBD2 on 7 matching bases. CDR1 and CDR2 from the germline V gene are LGHNA and YSLEER. The V gene lost 4 bases and the J gene lost 3 bases, with 16 bases spanning the gap. CDR3 size: 15 residues. The CDR3 region is CASSPAARGGYEQYF. The CDR3 region has the DNA TGCGCCAGCAGCCCGGCGGCTAGGGGGGGCTACGAGCAGTACTTC.

This clonotype turned up a few times. CDR3 sequence reads: CASRLDTAGNSPLHF. CDR3 nucleotide sequence: TGCGCCAGCAGACTAGACACAGCTGGGAATTCACCCCTCCACTTT. The chain is built from TRBV4-1 and TRBJ1-6, with D unresolved. Germline CDR1 reads MGHRA; CDR2 reads YSYEKL. Deletions cut 6 bases from V and 7 bases from J, with 16 bases between. The CDR3 totals 15 residues.

This clonotype came up many times. The genes are TRBV25-1 and TRBJ2-7; D assignment may be TRBD1 or TRBD2 (5 bases each). The V gene's germline CDR1 is MGHDK and CDR2 SYGVNS. CDR3 length: 11 amino acids. Trimming took off 5 bases at V and 9 bases at J, with 11 bases between the two ends. The chain's CDR3 is CASSMGVLQYV. The CDR3, as DNA: TGTGCCAGCAGTATGGGGGTATTGCAGTACGTC.

Only a few counts were recorded for this clonotype. The rearrangement joins TRBV11-2 to TRBJ2-7, with D hard to call. The germline V gene has CDR1 SGHAT and CDR2 FQNNGV. The length of the CDR3 is 12 residues. The V end was cut by 3 bases, the J end by 2 bases, with 5 bases between. CDR3 in amino acids: CASSFTTYEQYF. Written as DNA, the CDR3 is TGTGCCAGCAGCTTCACTACCTACGAGCAGTACTTC. The full variable domain, its missing parts supplied by reference TRBV11-2 and TRBJ2-7, is EAGVAQSPRYKIIEKRQSVAFWCNPISGHATLYWYQQILGQGPKLLIQFQNNGVVDDSQLPKDRFSAERLKGVDSTLKIQPAKLEDSAVYLCASSFTTYEQYFGPGTRLTVT.

In its sample, this clonotype was seen a few times. CDR3 coding DNA: TGTGCCAGCAGCCCCCCAGGGGGGGTGGGGTATTCACCCCTCCACTTT. Its protein is CASSPPGGVGYSPLHF. V is TRBV7-9 and J is TRBJ1-6, with 7 positions matching TRBD1. Unmatched junction bases numbered 12, after V lost 5 bases and J lost 8 bases. The length of the CDR3 is 16 residues. CDR1 is SEHNR and CDR2 is FQNEAQ in the germline V gene (reference sequence).

This clonotype occurred a few times. This chain links TRBV24-1 with TRBJ2-2; 7 nucleotides match TRBD1. Trimming took 0 bases from V and 3 from J; bases not matched to a gene: 0. CDR1 is KGHDR and CDR2 is SFDVKD in the germline V gene. The CDR3 has 15 amino acids. The CDR3 DNA follows: TGTGCCACCAGTGATTTGGACAGGGACACCGGGGAGCTGTTTTTT. Protein product: CATSDLDRDTGELFF.

This clonotype is medium-sized within its sample. The rearrangement links TRBV4-1 to TRBJ2-5; tentative D call: TRBD2 (5 bases). Trimming took 1 base from V and 2 from J, leaving 14 bases between them. The length of the CDR3 is 16 residues. Germline CDR1 reads MGHRA; CDR2 reads YSYEKL. The CDR3, as DNA: TGCGCCAGCAGCCAAGGCGCCGGGATCACACAAGAGACCCAGTACTTC. Translation: CASSQGAGITQETQYF.

This clonotype has just a few counts. The chain uses TRBV12-3 or TRBV12-4 and TRBJ2-7; D is undetermined. The length of the CDR3 is 13 residues. The ends were cut back, 3 bases at V and 2 bases at J, with 8 bases in the middle. For the CDR3, the DNA is TGTGCCAGCAGTTTTATAGGGACCTACGAGCAGTACTTC. This translates into CASSFIGTYEQYF.

This clonotype was seen repeatedly, ten times or more. The chain uses TRBV29-1 and TRBJ1-1, with 7 bases fitting TRBD1. Germline loops: CDR1 SQVTM, CDR2 ANQGSEA. The CDR3 has 10 residues. Trimming cost V 4 bases and J 8 bases; bases outside gene matches: 1. CDR3 amino acids: CSVGDREAFF. CDR3 nucleotides: TGCAGCGTTGGGGACAGAGAAGCTTTCTTT.

This clonotype was counted between two and nine times. The V gene is TRBV11-2, the J gene TRBJ1-6; weak D call: TRBD1 (6 bases). The germline CDR1 and CDR2 sequences are SGHAT and FQNNGV. Trimming pared 4 bases from V and 7 bases from J, leaving 20 bases between. The CDR3 totals 17 residues. The CDR3, as DNA: TGTGCCAGCAGCTGGGGGCGTCTCGGGACAAGGAATTCACCCCTCCACTTT. It translates to CASSWGRLGTRNSPLHF.

This clonotype has a handful of counts. The CDR3: CSARGRGSIEGPTEAFF. CDR3 bases: TGCAGTGCGAGGGGTAGGGGGAGTATAGAGGGTCCCACTGAAGCTTTCTTT. The chain combines TRBV20-1 with TRBJ1-1; D is possibly TRBD1 (6 bases). CDR1 DFQATT and CDR2 SNEGSKA come from the germline V gene (reference sequence). This CDR3 contains 17 residues. V was clipped by 6 bases and J by 4 bases, with 27 bases between them.

This clonotype occurred a few times. V and J are TRBV5-4 and TRBJ2-7; D gene uncertain. Looked up from germline, CDR1 is SGHNT and CDR2 is YYREEE (reference sequence). With 5 bases removed from V and 5 bases from J, the gap between germline ends came to 20 bases. The CDR3 contains 15 residues. This CDR3 is CASRWGRDGRNEQYF. CDR3 sequence (DNA): TGTGCCAGCAGGTGGGGTAGGGATGGTAGGAACGAGCAGTACTTC.

This clonotype turned up a few times. The gene calls are TRBV29-1 and TRBJ1-2; no clear D. Germline V gene data show CDR1 as SQVTM and CDR2 as ANQGSEA. The CDR3 has 12 amino acids. Between the trimmed V and J ends, which lost 7 bases and 4 bases, there was a span of 13 bases. The CDR3 region has the DNA TGCAGCGCCCCCCTCGGGAGCTATGGCTACACCTTC. It yields the protein CSAPLGSYGYTF.

In this sample, this clonotype turned up a few times. The chain links TRBV6-2 or TRBV6-3 to TRBJ2-2; no firm D call. Germline V lookup: CDR1 MNHEY, CDR2 SVGEGT. The CDR3 has 14 amino acids. The germline V and J ends were trimmed by 0 bases and 4 bases, with 6 bases remaining between them. Here the CDR3 reads CASSYSMFTGELFF. The CDR3 nucleotides are TGTGCCAGCAGTTACTCGATGTTCACCGGGGAGCTGTTTTTT.

The chain joins TRBV6-2 or TRBV6-3 to TRBJ2-3, with 9 nucleotides matching TRBD2. Germline V CDR1 and CDR2: MNHEY, SVGEGT. The CDR3 extends over 13 amino acids. V lost 7 bases and J lost 6; bases outside the gene matches: 5. The chain's CDR3 is CASMSGGSDTQYF. CDR3 in DNA: TGTGCCAGCATGAGCGGGGGGTCGGATACGCAGTATTTT.

This clonotype has at least ten counts. The J gene is TRBJ1-1, the V gene TRBV29-1; D perhaps matches TRBD1 (6 bases). V dropped 1 base and J dropped 6 bases, with 12 bases sitting between them. This CDR3 has 13 residues. The V gene's germline CDR1 is SQVTM and CDR2 ANQGSEA. CDR3 nucleotides: TGCAGCGTTGAAGCGGGGGCTGGAGCTGAAGCTTTCTTT. It encodes CSVEAGAGAEAFF.

The chain carries TRBV2 and TRBJ2-7; D uncertain. With 1 base removed from V and 4 bases from J, the gap between germline ends came to 11 bases. The CDR3 is made up of 14 amino acids. Germline loops: CDR1 SNHLY, CDR2 FYNNEI. The CDR3 sequence: CASSEDRTGYEQYF. The CDR3 bases are TGTGCCAGCAGTGAAGACCGAACCGGGTACGAGCAGTACTTC.

The chain uses TRBV5-1 and TRBJ1-1; the D gene is possibly TRBD1 (5 bases). The CDR3 length is 14 residues. V was cut by 1 base and J by 4 bases, with 11 bases left in between. Germline lookup yields CDR1 SGHRS and CDR2 YFSETQ. The CDR3 DNA follows: TGCGCCAGCAGCTTGCGGGGGGTCGGCACTGAAGCTTTCTTT. Translating it yields CASSLRGVGTEAFF.

This clonotype was seen a handful of times. The chain couples TRBV29-1 to TRBJ1-1, with TRBD1 matching over 7 bases. V was pared by 7 bases and J by 5 bases, with 7 bases of the junction left unmatched. The CDR3 totals 12 residues. CDR1 is SQVTM and CDR2 is ANQGSEA in the germline V gene. CDR3 loop: CSADTGVTEAFF. Written as DNA, the CDR3 is TGCAGCGCAGATACAGGGGTGACTGAAGCTTTCTTT. The variable domain in full, with the rest retrieved from reference TRBV29-1 and TRBJ1-1, is SAVISQKPSRDICQRGTSLTIQCQVDSQVTMMFWYRQQPGQSLTLIATANQGSEATYESGFVIDKFPISRPNLTFSTLTVSNMSPEDSSIYLCSADTGVTEAFFGQGTRLTVV.

The chain recombines TRBV9 with TRBJ2-5, with D tentatively TRBD2 (6 bases). Germline assignment: CDR1 SGDLS and CDR2 YYNGEE. The CDR3 is made up of 15 amino acids. The V gene lost 3 bases and the J gene lost 1 base, with 13 bases spanning the gap. This chain's CDR3 is CASSAAGGFQETQYF. The CDR3 coding sequence is TGTGCCAGCAGCGCCGCCGGGGGTTTCCAAGAGACCCAGTACTTC.